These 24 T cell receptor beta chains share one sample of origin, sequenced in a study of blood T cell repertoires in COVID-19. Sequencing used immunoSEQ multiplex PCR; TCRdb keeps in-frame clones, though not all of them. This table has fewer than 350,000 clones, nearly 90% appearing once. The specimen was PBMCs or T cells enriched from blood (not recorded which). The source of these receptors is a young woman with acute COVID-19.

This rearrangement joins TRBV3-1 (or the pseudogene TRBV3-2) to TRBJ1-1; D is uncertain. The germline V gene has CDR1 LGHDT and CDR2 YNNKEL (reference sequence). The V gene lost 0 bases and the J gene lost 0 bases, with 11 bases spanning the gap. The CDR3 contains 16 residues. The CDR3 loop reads CASSQDFASLNTEAFF. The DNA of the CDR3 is TGTGCCAGCAGCCAAGATTTCGCCAGTTTGAACACTGAAGCTTTCTTT.

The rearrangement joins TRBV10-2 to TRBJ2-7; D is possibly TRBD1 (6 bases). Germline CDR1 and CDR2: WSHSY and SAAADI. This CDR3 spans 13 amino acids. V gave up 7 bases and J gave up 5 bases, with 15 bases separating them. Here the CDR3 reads CASKRGTADEQYF. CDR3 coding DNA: TGCGCCAGCAAGAGGGGGACGGCGGACGAGCAGTACTTC.

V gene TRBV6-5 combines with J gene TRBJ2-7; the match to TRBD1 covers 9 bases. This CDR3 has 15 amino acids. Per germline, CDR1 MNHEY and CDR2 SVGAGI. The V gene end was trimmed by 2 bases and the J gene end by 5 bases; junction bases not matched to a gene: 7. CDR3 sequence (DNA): TGTGCCAGCAGTTACCCGGGACAGGGTTCCCACGAGCAGTACTTC. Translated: CASSYPGQGSHEQYF.

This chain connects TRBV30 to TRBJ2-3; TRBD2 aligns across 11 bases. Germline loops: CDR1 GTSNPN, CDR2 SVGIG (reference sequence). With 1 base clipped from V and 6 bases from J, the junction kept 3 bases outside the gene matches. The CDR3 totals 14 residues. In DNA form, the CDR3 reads TGTGCCTGGAGTGGCGGGACTAGCGGTGATACGCAGTATTTT. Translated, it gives CAWSGGTSGDTQYF.

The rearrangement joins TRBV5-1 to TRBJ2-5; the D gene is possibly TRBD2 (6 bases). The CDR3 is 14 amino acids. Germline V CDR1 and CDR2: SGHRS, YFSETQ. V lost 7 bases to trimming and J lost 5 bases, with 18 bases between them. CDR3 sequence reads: CASERDSTAETQYF. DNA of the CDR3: TGCGCCAGCGAACGGGACTCAACTGCGGAGACCCAGTACTTC. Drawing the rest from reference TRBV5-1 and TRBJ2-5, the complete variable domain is KAGVTQTPRYLIKTRGQQVTLSCSPISGHRSVSWYQQTPGQGLQFLFEYFSETQRNKGNFPGRFSGRQFSNSRSEMNVSTLELGDSALYLCASERDSTAETQYFGPGTRLLVL.

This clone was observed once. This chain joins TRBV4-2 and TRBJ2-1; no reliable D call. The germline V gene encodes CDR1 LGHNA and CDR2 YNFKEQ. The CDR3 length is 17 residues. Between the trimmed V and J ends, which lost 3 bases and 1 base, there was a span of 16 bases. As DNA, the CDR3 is TGTGCCAGCAGCCAGGTCCCCGGGTCCCCATCCTACAATGAGCAGTTCTTC. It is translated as CASSQVPGSPSYNEQFF.

The DNA of the CDR3 is TGTGCCAGCAGCCAAGGAAGGACTAGGATCTACAATGAGCAGTTCTTC. The encoded protein is CASSQGRTRIYNEQFF. The chain carries TRBV3-1 (or the pseudogene TRBV3-2) and TRBJ2-1; the match to TRBD2 covers 7 bases. V trimming: 1 base; J trimming: 3 bases; junction bases outside the gene matches: 6. Germline values: CDR1 LGHDT, CDR2 YNNKEL (reference sequence). The CDR3 contains 16 residues.

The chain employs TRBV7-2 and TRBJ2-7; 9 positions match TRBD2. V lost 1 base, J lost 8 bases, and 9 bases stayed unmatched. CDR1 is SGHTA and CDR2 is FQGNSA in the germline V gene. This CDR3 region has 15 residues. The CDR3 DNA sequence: TGTGCCAGCAGCTTAGATGCGGGAGGGGTCTTGCAGCAGTACTTC. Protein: CASSLDAGGVLQQYF.

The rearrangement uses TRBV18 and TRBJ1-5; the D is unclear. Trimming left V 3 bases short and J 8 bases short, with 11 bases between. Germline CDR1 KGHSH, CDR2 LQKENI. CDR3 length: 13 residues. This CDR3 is CASSPLSQEPQHF. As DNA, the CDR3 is TGTGCCAGCTCACCCTTATCGCAGGAGCCCCAGCATTTT.

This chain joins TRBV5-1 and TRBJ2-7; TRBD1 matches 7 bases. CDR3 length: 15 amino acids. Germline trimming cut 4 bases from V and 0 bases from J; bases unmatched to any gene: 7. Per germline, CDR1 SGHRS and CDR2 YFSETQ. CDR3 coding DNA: TGCGCCAGCAGCGGACAGGACGTGGGCTCCTACGAGCAGTACTTC. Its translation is CASSGQDVGSYEQYF.

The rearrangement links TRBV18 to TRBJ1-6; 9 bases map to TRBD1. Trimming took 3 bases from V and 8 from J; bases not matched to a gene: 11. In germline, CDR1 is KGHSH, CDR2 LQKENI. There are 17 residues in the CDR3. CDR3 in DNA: TGTGCCAGCTCACCCTCCGGGACAGGGTCTCTCGATTCACCCCTCCACTTT. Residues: CASSPSGTGSLDSPLHF.

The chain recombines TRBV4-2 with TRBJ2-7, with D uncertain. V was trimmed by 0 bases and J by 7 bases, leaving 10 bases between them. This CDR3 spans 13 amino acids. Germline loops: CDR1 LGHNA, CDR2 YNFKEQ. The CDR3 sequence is CASSQDRDLEQYF. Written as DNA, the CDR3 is TGTGCCAGCAGCCAAGATCGAGACTTAGAGCAGTACTTC.

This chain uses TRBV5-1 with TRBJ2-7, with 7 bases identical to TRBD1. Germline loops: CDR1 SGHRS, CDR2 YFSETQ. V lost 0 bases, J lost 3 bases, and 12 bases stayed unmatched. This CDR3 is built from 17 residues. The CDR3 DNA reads TGCGCCAGCAGCTTGGTACCCACAGGGGAGTTTGGCTACGAGCAGTACTTC. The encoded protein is CASSLVPTGEFGYEQYF.

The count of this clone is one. The CDR3 coding sequence is TGTGCCACCGTGGGGAGCTCCTACAATGAGCAGTTCTTC. This encodes CATVGSSYNEQFF. This chain connects TRBV28 to TRBJ2-1, with a tentative D call TRBD2 (5 bases). The CDR3 consists of 13 residues. Trimming took off 10 bases at V and 0 bases at J, with 10 bases between the two ends. The germline V gene encodes CDR1 MDHEN and CDR2 SYDVKM.

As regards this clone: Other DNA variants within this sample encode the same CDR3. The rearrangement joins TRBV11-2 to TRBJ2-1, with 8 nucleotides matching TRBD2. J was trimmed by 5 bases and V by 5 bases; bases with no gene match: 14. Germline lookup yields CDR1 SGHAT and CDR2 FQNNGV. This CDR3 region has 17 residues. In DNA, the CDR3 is TGTGCCAGCAGCCTAGTGGCTTCGGGAGGGCCGGACAATGAGCAGTTCTTC. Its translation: CASSLVASGGPDNEQFF.

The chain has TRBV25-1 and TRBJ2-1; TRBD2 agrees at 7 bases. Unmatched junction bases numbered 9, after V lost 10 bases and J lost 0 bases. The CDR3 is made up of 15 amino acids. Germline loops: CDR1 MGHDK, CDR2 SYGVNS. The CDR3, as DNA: TGTGCCACTCTGCCTAGCGGTAGCTCCTACAATGAGCAGTTCTTC. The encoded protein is CATLPSGSSYNEQFF.

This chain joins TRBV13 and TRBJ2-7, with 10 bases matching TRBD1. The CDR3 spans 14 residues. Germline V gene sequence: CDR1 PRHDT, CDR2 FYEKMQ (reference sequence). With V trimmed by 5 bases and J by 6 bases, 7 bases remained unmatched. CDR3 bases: TGTGCCAGCAGCCGGACCGGGACAGGGGTCGAGCAGTACTTC. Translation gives CASSRTGTGVEQYF.

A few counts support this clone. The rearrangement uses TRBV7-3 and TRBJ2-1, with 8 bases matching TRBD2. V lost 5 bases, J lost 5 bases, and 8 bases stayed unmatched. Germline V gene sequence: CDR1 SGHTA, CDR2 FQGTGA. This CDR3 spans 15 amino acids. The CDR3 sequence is CASSTGGSGDNEQFF. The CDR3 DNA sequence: TGTGCCAGCAGCACCGGGGGTAGCGGGGACAATGAGCAGTTCTTC.

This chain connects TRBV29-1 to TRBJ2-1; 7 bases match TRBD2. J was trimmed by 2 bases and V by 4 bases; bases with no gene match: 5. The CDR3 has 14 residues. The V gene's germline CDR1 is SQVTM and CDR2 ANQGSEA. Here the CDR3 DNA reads TGCAGCGTTGTGAGCGGGACGACCTACAATGAGCAGTTCTTC. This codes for CSVVSGTTYNEQFF.

The CDR3 nucleotides read TGTGCCAGTAGCCCGAACAGGGGAGGCACAGATACGCAGTATTTT. It encodes CASSPNRGGTDTQYF. J is TRBJ2-3 and V is TRBV19; 7 bases agree with TRBD1. With V trimmed by 6 bases and J by 1 base, 7 bases remained unmatched. Looked up from germline, CDR1 is LNHDA and CDR2 is SQIVND (reference sequence). The CDR3 spans 15 residues.

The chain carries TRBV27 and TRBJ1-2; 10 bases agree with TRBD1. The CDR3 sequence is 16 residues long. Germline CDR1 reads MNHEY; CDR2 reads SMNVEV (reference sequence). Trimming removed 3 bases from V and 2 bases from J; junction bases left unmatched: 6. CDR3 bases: TGTGCCAGCAGTTTGACAGGGGGCTACTCGAACTATGGCTACACCTTC. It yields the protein CASSLTGGYSNYGYTF.

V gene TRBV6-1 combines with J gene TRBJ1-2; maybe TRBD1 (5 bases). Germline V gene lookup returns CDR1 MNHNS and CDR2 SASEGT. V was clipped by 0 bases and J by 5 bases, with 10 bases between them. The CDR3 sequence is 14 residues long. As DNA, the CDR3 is TGTGCCAGCAGTGAAGCGCGGGGGAGTTATGGCTACACCTTC. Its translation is CASSEARGSYGYTF.

DNA of the CDR3: TGCAGCGTCCACAGGGCCCATGGCTACACCTTC. Its translation: CSVHRAHGYTF. The V and J genes are TRBV29-1 and TRBJ1-2; maybe TRBD1 (6 bases). The ends were cut back, 6 bases at V and 6 bases at J, with 11 bases in the middle. This CDR3 is built from 11 residues. Germline V lookup: CDR1 SQVTM, CDR2 ANQGSEA. Combining the CDR3 with reference TRBV29-1 and TRBJ1-2 gives the whole variable domain SAVISQKPSRDICQRGTSLTIQCQVDSQVTMMFWYRQQPGQSLTLIATANQGSEATYESGFVIDKFPISRPNLTFSTLTVSNMSPEDSSIYLCSVHRAHGYTFGSGTRLTVV.

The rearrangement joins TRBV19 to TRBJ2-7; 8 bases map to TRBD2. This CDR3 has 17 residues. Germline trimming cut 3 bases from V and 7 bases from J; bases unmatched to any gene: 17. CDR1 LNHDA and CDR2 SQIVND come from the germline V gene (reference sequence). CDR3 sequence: CASSMREYGSGIGEQYF. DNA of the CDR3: TGTGCCAGTAGTATGAGGGAGTACGGTAGCGGGATTGGTGAGCAGTACTTC.